The clone carrying this T cell receptor (gamma chain) was recorded a few times. This may stem from a read error, because a much larger clone lies one nucleotide away. This sample is drawn from a study of gamma-delta T cells after stem cell transplantation. TCRdb fed the RT-PCR reads into CATT to redo clone calling. Here the sample spans 3,000 to 4,500 gamma-chain clones, roughly 5.3% being singletons. The sample consisted of gamma-delta T cells. This TCR came from a human donor. It is not recorded whose cells these are; they may come from a transplant donor.

This chain's CDR3 is CAAWDDLRVAGWFKIF. The CDR3 DNA reads as TGTGCCGCCTGGGACGACCTCCGGGTAGCTGGTTGGTTCAAGATATTT. The chain links TRGV2 to TRGJP1. CDR1 is EGSNGY and CDR2 is YDSYNSKV in the germline V gene. The CDR3 runs 16 residues.